These 10 T cell receptor beta chains were all obtained from the same sample, sequenced in a study of T cell responses to AZD1222 COVID-19 vaccine. Using immunoSEQ multiplex PCR, the repertoire was profiled, and TCRdb retains in-frame clones only, with some absent. The table records 120,000 to 150,000 clones, around 90% of them present only once. Source: peripheral blood, taken on day 0 of AZD1222 vaccination. Receptors were obtained from an adult in good health.

The chain carries TRBV24-1 and TRBJ2-1, with D possibly TRBD2 on 6 matching bases. V was clipped by 7 bases and J by 7 bases, with 13 bases between them. The CDR3 runs 13 residues. The germline V gene encodes CDR1 KGHDR and CDR2 SFDVKD. The DNA of the CDR3 is TGTGCCACCAGCAGAAACCGGGGGAATGAGCAGTTCTTC. Protein sequence: CATSRNRGNEQFF.

This chain links TRBV27 with TRBJ1-1, with D maybe TRBD1 (5 bases). The CDR3 has 15 amino acids. The V end lost 6 bases, the J end lost 6 bases, and 20 bases lay between the germline ends. Germline CDR1 MNHEY, CDR2 SMNVEV (reference sequence). In DNA, the CDR3 is TGTGCCAGCAGCCAACCGGACATATCGGGGTCTGAAGCTTTCTTT. Amino acid sequence: CASSQPDISGSEAFF.

A few counts support this clone. The rearrangement uses TRBV6-5 and TRBJ2-6; D is unclear. This CDR3 contains 16 residues. Germline V lookup: CDR1 MNHEY, CDR2 SVGAGI. The V end was cut by 0 bases, the J end by 0 bases, with 6 bases between. CDR3: CASSYSTLSGANVLTF. In nucleotides, the CDR3 is TGTGCCAGCAGTTACTCGACGCTCTCTGGGGCCAACGTCCTGACTTTC.

The table lists this clone with a count of one. The J gene is TRBJ1-3, the V gene TRBV13; D unresolved. The germline V and J ends were trimmed by 3 bases and 3 bases, with 3 bases remaining between them. The CDR3 runs to 12 residues. Germline V gene data show CDR1 as PRHDT and CDR2 as FYEKMQ (reference sequence). CDR3 region: CASSLIGNTIYF. DNA of the CDR3: TGTGCCAGCAGCTTGATTGGAAACACCATATATTTT.

This chain joins TRBV7-9 and TRBJ1-2; weak D call: TRBD1 (5 bases). V shed 5 bases and J shed 2 bases, with 24 bases lying between them. The germline gives CDR1 SEHNR, CDR2 FQNEAQ (reference sequence). CDR3 length: 18 amino acids. The CDR3: CASSPLSTGGDKNYGYTF. CDR3 bases: TGTGCCAGCAGCCCCCTATCAACTGGGGGAGATAAAAACTATGGCTACACCTTC.

This clone was observed once. CDR3 sequence: CASSQEGRLYEQYF. CDR3 bases: TGCGCCAGCAGCCAAGAAGGACGGCTATACGAGCAGTACTTC. J is TRBJ2-7 and V is TRBV4-1; D remains unclear. This CDR3 is 14 amino acids long. Trimming stripped 0 bases from V and 4 bases from J, with 10 bases between. Looked up from germline, CDR1 is MGHRA and CDR2 is YSYEKL.

The chain couples TRBV5-4 to TRBJ2-5, with a possible D match to TRBD2 (7 bases). Germline CDR1 reads SGHNT; CDR2 reads YYREEE (reference sequence). This CDR3 comprises 12 residues. Trimming shortened V by 5 bases and J by 5 bases, and 10 bases separated the two germline ends. In nucleotides, the CDR3 is TGTGCCAGCAGTGAGGGGGGGGAGACCCAGTACTTC. Translation gives CASSEGGETQYF.

This clone was seen just once. The CDR3: CASSYFLDRSGTNEKLFF. CDR3 bases: TGTGCCAGCAGTTACTTCCTGGACCGTTCCGGCACTAATGAAAAACTGTTTTTT. The chain links TRBV6-2 or TRBV6-3 to TRBJ1-4; D ambiguous. Trimming shortened V by 1 base and J by 2 bases, and 17 bases separated the two germline ends. The CDR3 is 18 residues long. Germline CDR1 MNHEY, CDR2 SVGEGT.

A remark on this clone: Relative to the germline gene, one junction end is altered; a read error may explain this. The chain couples TRBV6-2 or TRBV6-3 to TRBJ2-1; D uncertain. The germline V gene has CDR1 MNHEY and CDR2 SVGEGT. This CDR3 is built from 18 residues. CDR3 loop: CASSDSRARRSSYNEQFF. The DNA of the CDR3 is TGTGCCAGCAGTGACTCTCGGGCCCGCCGAAGCTCCTACAATGAGCAGTTCTTC.

This clone was picked up a small number of times. The CDR3 here is CASWDRVNSPLHF. The CDR3 nucleotides are TGTGCCAGCTGGGACAGGGTCAATTCACCCCTCCACTTT. V gene TRBV6-5 combines with J gene TRBJ1-6, with 9 bases matching TRBD1. Germline loops: CDR1 MNHEY, CDR2 SVGAGI. J was trimmed by 7 bases and V by 8 bases; bases with no gene match: 3. The CDR3 is 13 amino acids.